What follows is one TCR beta chain and its context. The antigen is unknown. Assay: immunoSEQ multiplex PCR; the TCRdb copy retains only in-frame clones and omits some. This table has 140,000 or so clones, 80% to 95% appearing once. Looked up from germline, CDR1 is SGHRS and CDR2 is YFSETQ. The CDR3 sequence is 14 residues long. V lost 7 bases, J lost 0 bases, and 12 bases lay in between. The sample comes from a study of graft-versus-host responses after intestinal transplantation. Study overall: Induction with anti-thymocyte globulin, then tacrolimus and steroids for about 3 years, was given to all recipients.

The study, taken as a whole, reports: The marrow of recipients harbored GvH clones, and ileum or blood showed some of them first.

The chain links TRBV5-1 to TRBJ2-3; D is perhaps TRBD1 (5 bases). Source: unstimulated CD4+ T cells sorted from spleen or lymph node cells, taken before intestinal transplant. The receptor was isolated from a human donor who received an intestinal transplant. CDR3 residues: CASFRQFSTDTQYF. CDR3 nucleotide sequence: TGCGCCAGCTTTAGACAGTTTAGCACAGATACGCAGTATTTT. Full variable domain (missing parts from reference TRBV5-1 and TRBJ2-3): KAGVTQTPRYLIKTRGQQVTLSCSPISGHRSVSWYQQTPGQGLQFLFEYFSETQRNKGNFPGRFSGRQFSNSRSEMNVSTLELGDSALYLCASFRQFSTDTQYFGPGTRLTVL.